The text below deals with one T cell receptor beta chain. Its antigen is undetermined. CDR1 is SGHAT, CDR2 FQDESV, per germline (reference sequence). The CDR3 covers 14 residues. V lost 5 bases to trimming and J lost 5 bases, with 16 bases between them. These data belong to a study of OX40 agonist ivuxolimab in advanced cancers. Profiling relied on immunoSEQ multiplex PCR, and the TCRdb table lists in-frame clones only, not all of them. The repertoire holds tens of thousands of clones, with about 90% as singletons. Regarding the study as a whole: At 0.1-3.0 mg/kg, partial responders had clonal expansion among the lowest observed. Not determined was the antigen specificity of the expanded peripheral T cells.

The chain combines TRBV11-1 with TRBJ2-7; D is unresolved. This material consisted of CD4+ or CD8+ T cells sorted from blood, taken in a trial of the OX40 agonist ivuxolimab. This sequence originates from an adult with an advanced solid tumor such as melanoma, head and neck, liver or kidney cancer. This chain's CDR3 is CASSPLTRSDEQYF. The CDR3 DNA reads as TGTGCCAGCAGCCCCCTCACGCGCTCGGACGAGCAGTACTTC.